Here is one T cell receptor (beta chain) with its context. Its antigen remains unidentified. No qualities accompany the bases; no much larger clone lies one base away. This sample was included in a study of blood T cell repertoires in COVID-19 (dated by TCRdb to between 2020 and 2021). Study-level background: The collaborator samples originated in the United States, Italy and Spain and spanned the acute and convalescent phases of COVID-19. The sample metadata nearly always contained a de-identified subject ID, COVID-19 status, age in years and sex. Samples were obtained from the ongoing ImmuneRACE study (first 160 participants) and from roughly 1,300 subjects provided by 6 global collaborators. Deeply sampled blood TCRbeta repertoires from subjects exposed to, actively infected with, or recovered from COVID-19 were included in the dataset. The repertoires were released in a freely available public database meant as a resource for research on the immune response to SARS-CoV-2. The prospective study material was composed of cDNA or gDNA derived from T cells, B-cell-depleted T cells, or PBMCs. HLA class I and class II types, where available, came from metadata supplied by the sample provider rather than from assay-based typing.

Paper-wide results and their limitations: How much clinical and demographic metadata was included differed by source and by participant, and the metadata was provided uncurated.

TCRbeta CDR3 regions were amplified from genomic DNA by means of the immunoSEQ Assay, a bias-controlled multiplex PCR. In the original analysis: The number of nucleated cells in each sample was estimated from the amplification of reference gene primers within the assay. To quantify the absolute abundance of each unique TCRbeta CDR3 rearrangement, sequence reads were collapsed and filtered. For each sample, productive Simpson clonality was calculated by taking the square root of Simpson's diversity index across productive rearrangements. TCRdb re-hosts the immuneACCESS table, in-frame sequences only. Its copies lack some clones; in the studies checked, an unresolved V gene accounts for under half of them, and the cause for the rest is not known. V and J calls and clone size are copied from that table; D and trimming were computed from the DNA. This sample holds around 97,000 clones; around 90% were observed only once. The ten largest clones take up less than 4.5% of the sample.

Each collaborating institution followed its own protocols to collect whole blood in K2EDTA tubes. Collaborator samples were shipped for TCRbeta analysis as frozen whole blood, isolated PBMCs, or DNA extracted from either sample type. The CDR3, from cysteine to phenylalanine, totals 14 residues. Only the CDR3 portion is preserved as DNA: 42 bases, with reading frame beginning at the first base. V is trimmed back by 3 bases and J by 4 bases, and the junction contains 3 bases that no gene match accounts for. The germline V gene supplies CDR1 KGHSH and CDR2 LQKENI. This receptor was taken from a human donor in a cohort sampled during active COVID-19. The chain is made from TRBV18 and TRBJ1-5; 7 central nucleotides agree with TRBD1. The sample taken for sequencing was peripheral blood. CDR3 loop: CASSPVQGNQPQHF. The sequence in DNA is TGTGCCAGCTCACCCGTACAGGGGAATCAGCCCCAGCATTTT.